The 13 T cell receptor beta chains given below trace back to one sample, sequenced in a study of CD4+ T cells in melanoma. Assay used: immunoSEQ multiplex PCR; TCRdb lists only in-frame clones, some missing. Among 15,000 or so clones, roughly three fifths were seen once, and the ten largest hold about 16%. Sequenced sample: cells from a culture (not recorded whether cultured in vitro). The receptors were sampled from a human donor with melanoma.

The chain links TRBV6-1 to TRBJ2-1; D is uncertain. Per the germline V gene, CDR1 is MNHNS and CDR2 is SASEGT. The CDR3 runs 16 residues. With 1 base removed from V and 11 bases from J, the gap between germline ends came to 21 bases. The CDR3 nucleotides read TGTGCCAGCAGTGAAGAGGGTCGGTTCCCGTCTGGTAAGCAGTTCTTC. It translates to CASSEEGRFPSGKQFF.

This chain uses TRBV30 with TRBJ1-6, with TRBD1 identical over 8 bases. In germline, CDR1 is GTSNPN, CDR2 SVGIG (reference sequence). With V trimmed by 4 bases and J by 7 bases, 12 bases remained unmatched. The CDR3 is 16 amino acids. The CDR3 nucleotides are TGTGCCTGGAAACCTCCGGGACAGGCCCTCAATTCACCCCTCCACTTT. As protein: CAWKPPGQALNSPLHF.

This clone has just a few counts. The V gene is TRBV28, the J gene TRBJ1-2; the D gene is possibly TRBD1 (5 bases). The length of the CDR3 is 12 residues. The ends were cut back, 2 bases at V and 9 bases at J, with 10 bases in the middle. Looked up from germline, CDR1 is MDHEN and CDR2 is SYDVKM. The CDR3, as DNA: TGTGCCAGCAGTTTAGGGGCAGCGAGCTACACCTTC. Its translation is CASSLGAASYTF.

This chain links TRBV5-1 with TRBJ1-4; 7 positions agree with TRBD1. V was clipped by 0 bases and J by 4 bases; unmatched bases: 3. Per the germline V gene, CDR1 is SGHRS and CDR2 is YFSETQ. The CDR3 loop spans 15 amino acids. DNA of the CDR3: TGCGCCAGCAGCTTGGCCTGGGACAGTAATGAAAAACTGTTTTTT. Residues: CASSLAWDSNEKLFF.

This clone has just a few counts. This chain uses TRBV30 with TRBJ2-1; 9 bases are a match to TRBD1. Per the germline V gene, CDR1 is GTSNPN and CDR2 is SVGIG (reference sequence). J lost 5 bases, V lost 6 bases, and 8 bases had no gene match. This CDR3 comprises 14 residues. DNA of the CDR3: TGTGCCTGTTGGGTGGGACAGGGTCACAATGAGCAGTTCTTC. Protein sequence: CACWVGQGHNEQFF. Variable domain in full (rest from reference TRBV30 and TRBJ2-1): SQTIHQWPATLVQPVGSPLSLECTVEGTSNPNLYWYRQAAGRGLQLLFYSVGIGQISSEVPQNLSASRPQDRQFILSSKKLLLSDSGFYLCACWVGQGHNEQFFGPGTRLTVL.

CDR3 residues: CASSVEMADTQYF. Written as DNA, the CDR3 is TGTGCCAGCAGCGTAGAGATGGCAGATACGCAGTATTTT. The chain combines TRBV9 with TRBJ2-3; D uncertain. This CDR3 comprises 13 residues. Germline values: CDR1 SGDLS, CDR2 YYNGEE. V lost 0 bases, J lost 4 bases, and 6 bases lay in between.

The chain has TRBV5-3 and TRBJ1-2; 7 bases are shared with TRBD1. TRBV5-3 is annotated as an ORF whose role is uncertain. Trimming at V came to 8 bases and at J to 3 bases, leaving 10 bases not matched to a gene. The CDR3 has 14 residues. The CDR3 loop reads CASGVTGLDYGYTF. In DNA, the CDR3 is TGTGCCAGCGGCGTGACAGGGCTCGACTATGGCTACACCTTC.

This chain uses TRBV5-1 with TRBJ2-2; TRBD1 is a possible D gene (5 bases). Between the trimmed V and J ends, which lost 0 bases and 6 bases, there was a span of 12 bases. The CDR3 length is 15 residues. Germline lookup yields CDR1 SGHRS and CDR2 YFSETQ. In DNA form, the CDR3 reads TGCGCCAGCAGCTTGGGGTCAGGGCAGCCCGGGGAGCTGTTTTTT. Translating it yields CASSLGSGQPGELFF.

This clone was counted only a few times. The CDR3 DNA sequence: TGTGCCAGCAGGCGTCCCGGGACAGGGAACTATGGCTACACCTTC. Encoded protein: CASRRPGTGNYGYTF. The rearrangement links TRBV5-5 to TRBJ1-2; 9 bases match TRBD1. Germline V gene data show CDR1 as SGHKS and CDR2 as YYEKEE (reference sequence). V lost 5 bases, J lost 2 bases, and 7 bases stayed unmatched. The CDR3 extends over 15 amino acids.

This chain connects TRBV6-6 to TRBJ1-2; D is uncertain. The germline CDR1 and CDR2 sequences are MNHNY and SVGAGI (reference sequence). V lost 6 bases, J lost 4 bases, and 15 bases lay in between. The CDR3 has 14 residues. The CDR3 loop reads CASRKTHFSYGYTF. The CDR3 nucleotides read TGTGCCAGCAGAAAGACACATTTTAGCTATGGCTACACCTTC.

J is TRBJ2-2 and V is TRBV4-1; 9 bases are a match to TRBD1. CDR3 length: 16 residues. CDR1 is MGHRA and CDR2 is YSYEKL in the germline V gene. Trimming removed 5 bases from V and 1 base from J; junction bases left unmatched: 5. The CDR3 DNA reads as TGCGCCAGCAGCTCGCCGGACAGGGGGAACACCGGGGAGCTGTTTTTT. It yields the protein CASSSPDRGNTGELFF.

The rearrangement joins TRBV7-3 to TRBJ2-1; D possibly matches TRBD1 or TRBD2 (6 bases each). Trimming removed 0 bases from V and 12 bases from J, with 9 bases in between. The CDR3 is made up of 12 amino acids. Per germline, CDR1 SGHTA and CDR2 FQGTGA. CDR3 sequence: CASSLTGGRQFF. CDR3 DNA sequence: TGTGCCAGCAGCTTAACGGGGGGCCGGCAGTTCTTC.

In this sample, this clone turned up once. As DNA, the CDR3 is TGTGCCAGCAGCTTCCCGGAGAACTATGGCTACACCTTC. This translates into CASSFPENYGYTF. The rearrangement joins TRBV11-2 to TRBJ1-2; D is ambiguous. Between the trimmed V and J ends, which lost 3 bases and 2 bases, there was a span of 7 bases. Per germline, CDR1 SGHAT and CDR2 FQNNGV. This CDR3 contains 13 residues.